The rows below give T cell receptor beta chains drawn from one sample of a study of T cell changes during pregnancy in multiple sclerosis. Repertoires were generated with immunoSEQ multiplex PCR, while TCRdb's copy carries only in-frame clones and drops some. The data contain more than 80,000 clones, roughly 90% of them seen just once; the ten biggest clones take up more than 1.5%. This sample comprised peripheral blood, obtained in the first trimester of pregnancy. Source of these receptors: a female donor with multiple sclerosis, enrolled in a pregnancy study. Both conserved end residues are part of each CDR3. Each record gives: D gene, V gene, clone size, J gene, CDR3 DNA, CDR3 protein. The D gene is left open where the match is weak. Expanded clones get a size class; other rows say once, few or many, or leave the size out.

D: TRBD2
V: TRBV5-1
size: once
J: TRBJ2-7
DNA: TGCGCCAGCAGCTTGGGACTAGCGGGAGGGTACGAGCAGTACTTC
CDR3: CASSLGLAGGYEQYF

D: TRBD2
V: TRBV5-1
size: .
J: TRBJ2-3
DNA: TGCGCCAGCAGCTATTCCGGGACTAGCGGGACGGTGGTGACAGATACGCAGTATTTT
CDR3: CASSYSGTSGTVVTDTQYF

D: .
V: TRBV29-1
size: .
J: TRBJ2-1
DNA: TGCAGCGTAGACAGTGGCTCCTACAATGAGCAGTTCTTC
CDR3: CSVDSGSYNEQFF

D: TRBD2
V: TRBV30
size: .
J: TRBJ2-1
DNA: TGTGCCTGGAGTGTGTCGCTAGCGGGAGATGAGCAGTTCTTC
CDR3: CAWSVSLAGDEQFF

D: .
V: TRBV7-8
size: .
J: TRBJ2-3
DNA: TGTGCCAGCCTGGCAAGCGGCAACACAGATACGCAGTATTTT
CDR3: CASLASGNTDTQYF

D: .
V: TRBV6-5
size: once
J: TRBJ1-4
DNA: TGTGCCAGCAGTTTCCAGGGGTTGCCTAATGAAAAACTGTTTTTT
CDR3: CASSFQGLPNEKLFF

D: .
V: TRBV28
size: .
J: TRBJ2-2
DNA: TGTGCCAGCAGTCGCAGGGGAGCAAACACCGGGGAGCTGTTTTTT
CDR3: CASSRRGANTGELFF

D: .
V: TRBV11-2
size: .
J: TRBJ1-4
DNA: TGTGCCAGCAGCTCGGGGTTAAATGAAAAACTGTTTTTT
CDR3: CASSSGLNEKLFF

D: .
V: TRBV28
size: .
J: TRBJ1-5
DNA: TGTGCCAGCAGTTGGGGCAGGGTGAGCAATCAGCCCCAGCATTTT
CDR3: CASSWGRVSNQPQHF

D: .
V: TRBV9
size: .
J: TRBJ2-1
DNA: TGTGCCAGCAGCGTACGAGGAACTGAGCAGTTCTTC
CDR3: CASSVRGTEQFF

D: TRBD2
V: TRBV19
size: .
J: TRBJ2-1
DNA: TGTGCCAGTAGTAACCCCGGACTAGCGGGAGGGCCTAGCTCCTACAATGAGCAGTTCTTC
CDR3: CASSNPGLAGGPSSYNEQFF

D: TRBD1
V: TRBV30
size: .
J: TRBJ2-7
DNA: TGTGCCTGGAGTAATTACCCGGGACAGGGGAACGAGCAGTACTTC
CDR3: CAWSNYPGQGNEQYF

D: .
V: TRBV2
size: .
J: TRBJ2-7
DNA: TGTGCCAGCACTGAGGGCAGGGGACCTACCGAGCAGTACTTC
CDR3: CASTEGRGPTEQYF

D: TRBD2
V: TRBV11-2
size: .
J: TRBJ2-7
DNA: TGTGCCAGCAGCTTAGAGGTTACCGGGACTAGCGGGACCTACGAGCAGTACTTC
CDR3: CASSLEVTGTSGTYEQYF

D: .
V: TRBV29-1
size: .
J: TRBJ1-2
DNA: TGCAGCACTCGGACTGCCGACTATGGTGGCACCTTC
CDR3: CSTRTADYGGTF

D: .
V: TRBV7-8
size: .
J: TRBJ1-5
DNA: TGTGCCAGCAGCTTTAACAGTTATAGCAATCAGCCCCAGCATTTT
CDR3: CASSFNSYSNQPQHF

D: .
V: TRBV7-2
size: .
J: TRBJ2-7
DNA: TGTGCCAGCAGCTTAGGGGATGTTAGGGGCAAGTACTTC
CDR3: CASSLGDVRGKYF

D: TRBD2
V: TRBV6-1
size: .
J: TRBJ2-1
DNA: TGTGCCAGCAGTTCTTCTAGCGGGAGGGCCCAGTTCTTC
CDR3: CASSSSSGRAQFF

D: .
V: TRBV2
size: .
J: TRBJ1-2
DNA: TGTGCCAGCAGTGAAACAAGTGCAGGCGGCTACACCTTC
CDR3: CASSETSAGGYTF

D: .
V: TRBV29-1
size: once
J: TRBJ1-2
DNA: TGCAGCGGCGAAATACAGGGAAGTAACTATGGCTACACCTTC
CDR3: CSGEIQGSNYGYTF

D: .
V: TRBV11-3
size: .
J: TRBJ2-3
DNA: TGTGCCAGCAGCGCCTTGCGGGGACTCGGCACAGATACGCAGTATTTT
CDR3: CASSALRGLGTDTQYF

D: TRBD1
V: TRBV28
size: .
J: TRBJ1-4
DNA: TGTGCCAGCAGTTTGGACAGGGTCGAAAAACTGTTTTTT
CDR3: CASSLDRVEKLFF

D: .
V: TRBV27
size: .
J: TRBJ2-2
DNA: TGTGCCAGCAGTCCCCCGACCGGGGAGCTGTTTTTT
CDR3: CASSPPTGELFF

D: .
V: TRBV21-1
size: .
J: TRBJ1-1
DNA: TGTGCCAGCAGCAAATGGGGAGGATGTGGGACAGGGGTGACGAACACTGAAGCTTTCTTT
CDR3: CASSKWGGCGTGVTNTEAFF